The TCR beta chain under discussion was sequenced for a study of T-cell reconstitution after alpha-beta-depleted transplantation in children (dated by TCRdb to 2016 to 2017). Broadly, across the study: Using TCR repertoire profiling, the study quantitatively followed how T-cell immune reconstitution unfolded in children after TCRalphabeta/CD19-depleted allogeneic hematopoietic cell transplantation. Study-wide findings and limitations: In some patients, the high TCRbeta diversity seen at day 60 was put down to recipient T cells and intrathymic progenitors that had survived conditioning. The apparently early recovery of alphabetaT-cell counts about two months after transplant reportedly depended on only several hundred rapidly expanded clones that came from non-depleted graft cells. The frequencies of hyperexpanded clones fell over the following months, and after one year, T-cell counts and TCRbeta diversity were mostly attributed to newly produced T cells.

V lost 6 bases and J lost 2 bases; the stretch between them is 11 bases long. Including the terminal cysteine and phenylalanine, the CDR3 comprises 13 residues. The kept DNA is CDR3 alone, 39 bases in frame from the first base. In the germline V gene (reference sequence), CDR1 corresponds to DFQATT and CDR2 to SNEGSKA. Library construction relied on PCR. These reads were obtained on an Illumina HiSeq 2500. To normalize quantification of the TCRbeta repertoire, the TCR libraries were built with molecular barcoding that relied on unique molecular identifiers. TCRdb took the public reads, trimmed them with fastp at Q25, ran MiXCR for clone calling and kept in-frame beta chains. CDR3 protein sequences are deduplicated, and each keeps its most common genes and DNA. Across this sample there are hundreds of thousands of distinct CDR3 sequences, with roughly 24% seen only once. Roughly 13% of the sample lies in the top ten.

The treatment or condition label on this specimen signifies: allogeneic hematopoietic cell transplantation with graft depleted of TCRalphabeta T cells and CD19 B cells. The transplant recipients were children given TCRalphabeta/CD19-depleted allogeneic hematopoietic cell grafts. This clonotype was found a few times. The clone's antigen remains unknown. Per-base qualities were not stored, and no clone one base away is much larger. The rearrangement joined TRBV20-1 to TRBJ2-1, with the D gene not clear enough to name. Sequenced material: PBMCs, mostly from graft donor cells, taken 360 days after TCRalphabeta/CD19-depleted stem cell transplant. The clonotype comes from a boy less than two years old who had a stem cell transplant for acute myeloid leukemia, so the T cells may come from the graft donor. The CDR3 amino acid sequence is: CSADLAPYNEQFF. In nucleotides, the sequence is TGCAGTGCGGACCTTGCCCCCTACAATGAGCAGTTCTTC.